This T cell receptor (beta chain) derives from a study of cytomegalovirus exposure and HLA in healthy donors. Study findings and constraints: Among TCR sequences, most were rare, though some public TCRs appeared in many donors. A later analysis found first-cohort TCR clusters tended to co-occur in the 120 validation repertoires.

To note about this clone: Its matching antigen is unknown.

This CDR3 contains 11 residues. Germline V CDR1 and CDR2: WSHSY, SAAADI. Trimming left V 4 bases short and J 6 bases short, with 7 bases between. Clones were sequenced by immunoSEQ multiplex PCR, and TCRdb holds only the in-frame ones, with some missing. The sample lists roughly 310,000 clones; approximately 85% were seen once. The V gene is TRBV10-2, the J gene TRBJ2-7, with D possibly being TRBD1 (6 bases). The sequence was obtained from a man younger than 40 in good health and CMV-seronegative. The sequencing input was PBMCs. The chain's CDR3 is CASSVGGEQYF. The CDR3 bases are TGCGCCAGCAGTGTAGGGGGCGAGCAGTACTTC.